These 10 T cell receptor beta chains share one sample of origin, sequenced in a study of tumor T cells in aggressive B-cell lymphoma. TCRdb's copy holds only in-frame clones and misses some; the assay was immunoSEQ multiplex PCR. The repertoire holds about 5,600 clones, with approximately 80% as singletons. The specimen was tumor tissue. The receptors derive from an adult with diffuse large B cell lymphoma.

This chain joins TRBV5-5 and TRBJ2-5, with TRBD2 matching 10 bases. V trimming: 6 bases; J trimming: 2 bases; junction bases outside the gene matches: 13. The germline CDR1 and CDR2 sequences are SGHKS and YYEKEE (reference sequence). CDR3 length equals 17 residues. CDR3 protein: CASTGGGTSGTQETQYF. CDR3 coding DNA: TGTGCCAGCACCGGGGGGGGAACTAGCGGGACTCAAGAGACCCAGTACTTC.

CDR3 in DNA: TGCAGTGCTAGACAGGGAAATACGCAGTATTTT. Its protein product is CSARQGNTQYF. The chain employs TRBV20-1 and TRBJ2-3; D is possibly TRBD1 (5 bases). With 2 bases removed from V and 7 bases from J, the gap between germline ends came to 7 bases. The CDR3 spans 11 residues. The germline V gene has CDR1 DFQATT and CDR2 SNEGSKA (reference sequence).

The V and J genes are TRBV10-3 and TRBJ2-5; possible D gene TRBD1, 6 bases. The DNA matches TRBJ2-7 better at its end, which makes the J call doubtful. From germline, CDR1 is ENHRY and CDR2 SYGVKD. CDR3 length equals 13 residues. Written as DNA, the CDR3 is TGTGCCACCGAAGCAACAGGGACCTACGAGCAGTACTTC. Encoded protein: CATEATGTYEQYF.

The rearrangement uses TRBV5-1 and TRBJ2-7; D gene ambiguous. The germline V gene encodes CDR1 SGHRS and CDR2 YFSETQ. Trimming pared 0 bases from V and 2 bases from J, leaving 6 bases between. The CDR3 totals 13 residues. The DNA for the CDR3 is TGCGCCAGCAGCTTGGGAGTAGCCTACGAGCAGTACTTC. Amino acids: CASSLGVAYEQYF.

This clone was detected a few times. DNA of the CDR3: TGTGCCAGCAGTTTATATTTGCCCGGACAGGGGGACTACGAGCAGTACTTC. It encodes CASSLYLPGQGDYEQYF. The V gene is TRBV27, the J gene TRBJ2-7; the match to TRBD1 covers 10 bases. V lost 1 base and J lost 3; bases outside the gene matches: 9. The CDR3 has 17 amino acids. Germline V gene sequence: CDR1 MNHEY, CDR2 SMNVEV (reference sequence).

Notes on this clone: One end of the junction is discordant with germline, which a read error may explain. The chain has TRBV28 and TRBJ1-1; TRBD1 might be the D (5 bases). The germline gives CDR1 MDHEN, CDR2 SYDVKM. The CDR3 is 14 residues long. This CDR3 is CASRRTQLNIEAFF. CDR3 DNA: TGTGCCAGCAGAAGGACACAGCTGAACATTGAAGCTTTCTTT. The whole variable domain, remainder taken from reference TRBV28 and TRBJ1-1, is DVKVTQSSRYLVKRTGEKVFLECVQDMDHENMFWYRQDPGLGLRLIYFSYDVKMKEKGDIPEGYSVSREKKERFSLILESASTNQTSMYLCASRRTQLNIEAFFGQGTRLTVV.

The gene calls are TRBV11-2 and TRBJ2-7; 8 bases align to TRBD2. From germline, CDR1 is SGHAT and CDR2 FQNNGV. Losses at the gene ends were 5 bases for V and 3 bases for J; bases not matched to a gene: 6. The CDR3 contains 14 residues. As DNA, the CDR3 is TGTGCCAGCAGCCGGGGGGGGTCCTACTACGAGCAGTACTTC. This translates into CASSRGGSYYEQYF.

The chain couples TRBV27 to TRBJ1-2; 9 bases fit TRBD1. Germline V gene sequence: CDR1 MNHEY, CDR2 SMNVEV (reference sequence). After removal of 5 bases from V and 8 bases from J, the junction contained 15 bases not matched to a gene. The CDR3 spans 16 residues. The CDR3 DNA is TGTGCCAGCAGTCCGTCCCGGGACAGGGCTCTCGGGGGCTACACCTTC. This sequence encodes CASSPSRDRALGGYTF.

J is TRBJ2-1 and V is TRBV19; D gene ambiguous. In germline, CDR1 is LNHDA, CDR2 SQIVND (reference sequence). CDR3 length: 16 amino acids. V was trimmed by 3 bases and J by 2 bases, leaving 14 bases between them. The chain's CDR3 is CASSMETRSTYNEQFF. Here the CDR3 DNA reads TGTGCCAGTAGTATGGAGACTCGATCCACCTACAATGAGCAGTTCTTC.

This clone showed up just once. This chain joins TRBV19 and TRBJ1-2, with TRBD1 identical over 8 bases. Germline V gives CDR1 LNHDA, CDR2 SQIVND (reference sequence). CDR3 length: 14 residues. V dropped 6 bases and J dropped 1; count of bases not matched to a gene: 4. CDR3 DNA sequence: TGTGCCAGTAGCCGGACAGGGCTTAACTATGGCTACACCTTC. Translating it yields CASSRTGLNYGYTF.